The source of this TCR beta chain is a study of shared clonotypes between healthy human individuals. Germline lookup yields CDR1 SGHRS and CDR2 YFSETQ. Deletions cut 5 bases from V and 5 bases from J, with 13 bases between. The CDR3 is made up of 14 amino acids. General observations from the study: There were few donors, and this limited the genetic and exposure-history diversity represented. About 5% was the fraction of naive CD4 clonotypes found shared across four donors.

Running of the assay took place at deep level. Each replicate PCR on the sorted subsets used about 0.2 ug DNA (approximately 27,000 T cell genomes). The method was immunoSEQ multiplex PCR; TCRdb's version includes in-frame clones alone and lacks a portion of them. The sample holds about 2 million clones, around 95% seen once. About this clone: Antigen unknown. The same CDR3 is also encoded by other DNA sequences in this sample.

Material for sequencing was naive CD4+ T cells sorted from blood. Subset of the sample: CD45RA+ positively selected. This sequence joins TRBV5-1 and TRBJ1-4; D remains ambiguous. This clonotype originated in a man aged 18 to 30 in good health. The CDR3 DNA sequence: TGCGCCAGCAGTTTAGGGAGCCCCAATGAAAAACTGTTTTTT. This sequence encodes CASSLGSPNEKLFF.